Below are 15 T cell receptor beta chains sequenced from a single sample in a study of graft-versus-host responses after intestinal transplantation. Their antigen targets remain unknown. Sequenced by immunoSEQ multiplex PCR; TCRdb stores in-frame clones only, minus some. The table lists just under 90,000 clones, less than 90% of them singletons. This specimen consisted of unstimulated CD8+ T cells sorted from spleen or lymph node cells, obtained before intestinal transplant. The receptor set was obtained from a human donor who received an intestinal transplant.

V and J are TRBV4-1 and TRBJ2-5; 9 bases are shared with TRBD2. The CDR3 extends over 16 amino acids. J was trimmed by 0 bases and V by 2 bases; bases with no gene match: 4. The germline CDR1 and CDR2 sequences are MGHRA and YSYEKL. The CDR3 loop is CASSQRAGGYQETQYF. CDR3 bases: TGCGCCAGCAGCCAAAGGGCGGGGGGGTACCAAGAGACCCAGTACTTC.

The gene calls are TRBV10-1 and TRBJ2-5, with D maybe TRBD1 (5 bases). CDR3 length: 14 residues. V lost 3 bases, J lost 2 bases, and 10 bases lay in between. Germline V CDR1 and CDR2: WNHNN, SYGVQD (reference sequence). The CDR3: CASSEGHLQETQYF. The CDR3 region has the DNA TGCGCCAGCAGTGAAGGACATCTTCAAGAGACCCAGTACTTC.

The chain joins TRBV6-1 to TRBJ2-7, with a possible D match to TRBD2 (5 bases). Looked up from germline, CDR1 is MNHNS and CDR2 is SASEGT. Trimming pared 2 bases from V and 1 base from J, leaving 12 bases between. The CDR3 extends over 15 amino acids. CDR3 nucleotide sequence: TGTGCCAGCAGTGAACACTACCGGGGATCCTACGAGCAGTACTTC. Its protein product is CASSEHYRGSYEQYF.

The rearrangement joins TRBV4-1 to TRBJ1-3; possibly TRBD1 for D (5 bases). Looked up from germline, CDR1 is MGHRA and CDR2 is YSYEKL. The CDR3 contains 17 residues. Trimming left V 1 base short and J 0 bases short, with 13 bases between. CDR3 loop: CASSQVRDSLSGNTIYF. The CDR3 coding sequence is TGCGCCAGCAGCCAAGTTCGCGACAGCCTCTCTGGAAACACCATATATTTT.

The V call is TRBV27, the J call TRBJ2-7; 9 nucleotides agree with TRBD1. The germline CDR1 and CDR2 sequences are MNHEY and SMNVEV (reference sequence). The CDR3 extends over 15 amino acids. V gave up 5 bases and J gave up 2 bases; unmatched junction bases: 7. The CDR3 region has the DNA TGTGCCAGCAGTCATGTACAGGGGGCCCCCTACGAGCAGTACTTC. This sequence encodes CASSHVQGAPYEQYF.

The rearrangement links TRBV5-4 to TRBJ2-7, with D possibly matching TRBD2 (5 bases). The germline gives CDR1 SGHNT, CDR2 YYREEE (reference sequence). The CDR3 runs to 15 residues. The V end was cut by 0 bases, the J end by 2 bases, with 12 bases between. CDR3 DNA: TGTGCCAGCAGCTTGGCCGAGGGATATCCCTACGAGCAGTACTTC. Residues: CASSLAEGYPYEQYF.

The chain is built from TRBV4-1 and TRBJ2-2; 9 bases line up with TRBD1. The CDR3 is made up of 15 amino acids. The germline gives CDR1 MGHRA, CDR2 YSYEKL. Unmatched junction bases numbered 3, after V lost 0 bases and J lost 7 bases. This CDR3 is CASSQEGQGFGELFF. The CDR3 DNA sequence: TGCGCCAGCAGCCAAGAGGGACAGGGATTCGGGGAGCTGTTTTTT.

This clone occurred once. The V call is TRBV14, the J call TRBJ2-1, with TRBD2 identical over 7 bases. CDR1 is SGHDN and CDR2 is FVKESK in the germline V gene. Trimming at V came to 2 bases and at J to 2 bases, leaving 3 bases not matched to a gene. CDR3 size: 15 residues. For the CDR3, the DNA is TGTGCCAGCAGCCAATTAACTAGCGCCTACAATGAGCAGTTCTTC. Amino acid sequence: CASSQLTSAYNEQFF.

This clone was recorded only once. The chain links TRBV19 to TRBJ2-1; 11 nucleotides match TRBD2. The trim removed 5 bases at V and 8 bases at J, leaving 17 bases unmatched. The CDR3 sequence is 18 residues long. The V gene's germline CDR1 is LNHDA and CDR2 SQIVND (reference sequence). CDR3 loop: CASSSPPIAGGVWDEQFF. CDR3 bases: TGTGCCAGTAGTTCGCCCCCTATAGCGGGAGGGGTCTGGGATGAGCAGTTCTTC.

The rearrangement joins TRBV28 to TRBJ2-3; D could derive from TRBD1 or TRBD2 (5 bases each). Trimming removed 3 bases at V and 2 bases at J, with 15 bases between. The CDR3 is 16 amino acids. CDR1 is MDHEN and CDR2 is SYDVKM in the germline V gene. CDR3 region: CASSLTVALNTDTQYF. DNA for the CDR3: TGTGCCAGCAGTTTGACAGTAGCGCTGAACACAGATACGCAGTATTTT.

The chain carries TRBV11-2 and TRBJ2-7; no firm D call. In germline, CDR1 is SGHAT, CDR2 FQNNGV. Trimming took off 5 bases at V and 2 bases at J, with 10 bases between the two ends. The CDR3 consists of 13 residues. The CDR3 loop is CASSLPLPYEQYF. In DNA, the CDR3 is TGTGCCAGCAGCCTCCCTCTCCCCTACGAGCAGTACTTC.

This clone was picked up a small number of times. The gene calls are TRBV5-1 and TRBJ2-2; D is undetermined. The CDR3 covers 13 residues. Deletions cut 5 bases from V and 6 bases from J, with 11 bases between. Looked up from germline, CDR1 is SGHRS and CDR2 is YFSETQ. CDR3 region: CASSFDDAGELFF. The CDR3, as DNA: TGCGCCAGCAGTTTTGACGACGCCGGGGAGCTGTTTTTT.

This rearrangement joins TRBV10-1 to TRBJ2-7; 9 bases are shared with TRBD1. The CDR3 length is 17 residues. Trimming at V came to 5 bases and at J to 5 bases, leaving 16 bases not matched to a gene. Germline CDR1 reads WNHNN; CDR2 reads SYGVQD (reference sequence). CDR3 region: CASSQGTGYQNYDEQYF. The CDR3 DNA reads as TGCGCCAGCAGTCAAGGGACAGGGTACCAAAACTACGACGAGCAGTACTTC.

The V and J genes are TRBV27 and TRBJ2-1, with a tentative D call TRBD1 (6 bases). This CDR3 is built from 15 residues. Germline V gene lookup returns CDR1 MNHEY and CDR2 SMNVEV (reference sequence). The V end lost 5 bases, the J end lost 0 bases, and 11 bases lay between the germline ends. CDR3 bases: TGTGCCAGCAGTCGAGGACAGAACTCCTACAATGAGCAGTTCTTC. Translating gives CASSRGQNSYNEQFF.

The chain has TRBV13 and TRBJ1-5; D is perhaps TRBD1 (6 bases). V shed 2 bases and J shed 4 bases, with 15 bases lying between them. This CDR3 has 16 residues. Per the germline V gene, CDR1 is PRHDT and CDR2 is FYEKMQ (reference sequence). The CDR3 DNA reads TGTGCCAGCAGCTTAAGTGAGCAGGGGTCGAATCAGCCCCAGCATTTT. It codes for CASSLSEQGSNQPQHF.